The TCR beta chain under discussion was sequenced for a study of cytomegalovirus exposure and HLA in healthy donors. The overall study: Falling in the Caucasian-associated ancestry cluster were roughly 80% of 398 genotyped donors.

The PCR had 60 Vbeta and 13 Jbeta primers. TCRdb keeps only in-frame clones here, not all; method: immunoSEQ multiplex PCR. Of about 61,000 clones in the sample, under 85% were seen once. The CDR3 contains 16 residues. The germline gives CDR1 MGHRA, CDR2 YSYEKL. V lost 1 base and J lost 0, with 13 bases in between. This chain joins TRBV4-1 and TRBJ2-7, with a tentative D call TRBD1 (6 bases). The sequenced material came from PBMCs. This sequence originates from a man aged 45-65 years in good health and CMV-seropositive. As DNA, the CDR3 is TGCGCCAGCAGCCAAGTGTGGGACATCCGCTCCTACGAGCAGTACTTC. Translating it yields CASSQVWDIRSYEQYF.